The 16 T cell receptor beta chains below all came from one sample that was sequenced in a study of cytomegalovirus exposure and HLA in healthy donors. This PCR relied on a set of 60 Vbeta primers and 13 Jbeta primers. Method: immunoSEQ multiplex PCR; TCRdb's copy keeps in-frame clones and lacks some. The sample lists approximately 170,000 clones, 80% to 85% occurring once. Sequencing used PBMCs. The receptor set was obtained from a human donor in good health.

The chain uses TRBV29-1 and TRBJ2-7; TRBD1 matches 8 bases. There are 15 residues in the CDR3. V dropped 5 bases and J dropped 2; count of bases not matched to a gene: 11. CDR1 and CDR2 (germline): SQVTM, ANQGSEA. The CDR3 sequence is CSVRATGQVTYEQYF. CDR3 in DNA: TGCAGCGTTAGAGCTACGGGACAGGTCACCTACGAGCAGTACTTC.

This chain uses TRBV29-1 with TRBJ1-4; 9 bases fit TRBD1. Per the germline V gene, CDR1 is SQVTM and CDR2 is ANQGSEA. The CDR3 contains 15 residues. Unmatched junction bases numbered 6, after V lost 3 bases and J lost 4 bases. The CDR3 reads CSVDPGTGNNEKLFF. As DNA, the CDR3 is TGCAGCGTTGATCCCGGGACAGGGAATAATGAAAAACTGTTTTTT.

The chain is built from TRBV7-2 and TRBJ1-2, with TRBD1 identical over 7 bases. The CDR3 loop spans 13 amino acids. The germline V gene encodes CDR1 SGHTA and CDR2 FQGNSA. V trimming: 5 bases; J trimming: 4 bases; junction bases outside the gene matches: 4. CDR3 coding DNA: TGTGCCAGCAGCCGGGCAGGGGGCTATGGCTACACCTTC. It translates to CASSRAGGYGYTF.

This clone has a single count. The sample holds other DNA sequences that translate to the same CDR3. The rearrangement uses TRBV2 and TRBJ1-6; unclear D gene. The germline V gene encodes CDR1 SNHLY and CDR2 FYNNEI. This CDR3 contains 15 residues. The V end was cut by 3 bases, the J end by 3 bases, with 9 bases between. The CDR3 DNA reads TGTGCCAGCAGTGAGAGGGTAGTCTATAATTCACCCCTCCACTTT. Translated: CASSERVVYNSPLHF. The entire variable domain, with the rest obtained from reference TRBV2 and TRBJ1-6, is as follows: EPEVTQTPSHQVTQMGQEVILRCVPISNHLYFYWYRQILGQKVEFLVSFYNNEISEKSEIFDDQFSVERPDGSNFTLKIRSTKLEDSAMYFCASSERVVYNSPLHFGNGTRLTVT.

CDR3 coding DNA: TGTGCCAGCACCGGGAACTATGGCTACACCTTC. Amino acid sequence: CASTGNYGYTF. The genes are TRBV25-1 and TRBJ1-2; D is undetermined. This CDR3 is built from 11 residues. CDR1 and CDR2 (germline): MGHDK, SYGVNS. V lost 7 bases and J 2 bases, leaving 5 bases between the germline ends.

The V gene is TRBV28, the J gene TRBJ1-1, with TRBD1 as a possible D gene (6 bases). V was clipped by 6 bases and J by 5 bases, with 16 bases between them. Germline V gene data show CDR1 as MDHEN and CDR2 as SYDVKM. The CDR3 is 14 amino acids. This chain's CDR3 is CASRYLQGVTEAFF. CDR3 nucleotide sequence: TGTGCCAGCAGGTATTTACAGGGAGTGACTGAAGCTTTCTTT.

V gene TRBV7-9 combines with J gene TRBJ1-2; 7 bases match TRBD1. The CDR3 sequence is 13 residues long. Per the germline V gene, CDR1 is SEHNR and CDR2 is FQNEAQ (reference sequence). J was trimmed by 5 bases and V by 8 bases; bases with no gene match: 8. The CDR3 loop is CASHEGQKYGYTF. The CDR3, as DNA: TGTGCCAGCCACGAGGGACAGAAGTATGGCTACACCTTC. Supplemented by reference TRBV7-9 and TRBJ1-2, the full variable domain reads DTGVSQNPRHKITKRGQNVTFRCDPISEHNRLYWYRQTLGQGPEFLTYFQNEAQLEKSRLLSDRFSAERPKGSFSTLEIQRTEQGDSAMYLCASHEGQKYGYTFGSGTRLTVV.

This chain joins TRBV2 and TRBJ1-3; D is ambiguous. In germline, CDR1 is SNHLY, CDR2 FYNNEI. The CDR3 runs 13 residues. Trimming took 1 base from V and 5 from J, leaving 6 bases between them. The CDR3 reads CASSEVVRNTIYF. CDR3 sequence (DNA): TGTGCCAGCAGTGAAGTAGTTAGAAACACCATATATTTT.

The chain links TRBV4-3 to TRBJ2-6; TRBD1 might be the D (6 bases). CDR1 is LGHNA and CDR2 is YSLEER in the germline V gene. With 3 bases removed from V and 0 bases from J, the gap between germline ends came to 9 bases. The CDR3 length is 16 residues. This CDR3 reads CASSHGQSSGANVLTF. CDR3 in DNA: TGCGCCAGCAGCCATGGACAGAGCTCTGGGGCCAACGTCCTGACTTTC.

The V call is TRBV7-9, the J call TRBJ1-6, with a weak D call TRBD1 (5 bases). Trimming took 5 bases from V and 15 from J, leaving 23 bases between them. Germline lookup yields CDR1 SEHNR and CDR2 FQNEAQ (reference sequence). The CDR3 consists of 15 residues. The CDR3 sequence is CASSPPGGVFDRLHF. CDR3 DNA: TGTGCCAGCAGCCCCCCGGGGGGAGTCTTCGACCGCCTCCACTTT.

The chain couples TRBV29-1 to TRBJ1-1, with D possibly being TRBD1 (6 bases). This CDR3 spans 15 amino acids. V lost 5 bases and J lost 0, with 16 bases in between. CDR1 is SQVTM and CDR2 is ANQGSEA in the germline V gene. The CDR3 DNA reads TGCAGCGTTAAAAACAGGGTAGCCATGAACACTGAAGCTTTCTTT. Translation gives CSVKNRVAMNTEAFF.

The chain uses TRBV5-1 and TRBJ2-4; tentative D call: TRBD2 (5 bases). Per germline, CDR1 SGHRS and CDR2 YFSETQ. V was pared by 4 bases and J by 8 bases, with 16 bases between. The CDR3 runs 14 residues. CDR3 in amino acids: CASSTGPTGDIQYF. CDR3 bases: TGCGCCAGCAGCACCGGGCCAACCGGGGACATTCAGTACTTC.

The gene calls are TRBV18 and TRBJ1-5, with 8 bases matching TRBD1. Trimming took 3 bases from V and 5 from J; bases not matched to a gene: 0. Germline CDR1 reads KGHSH; CDR2 reads LQKENI. CDR3 length: 13 amino acids. The CDR3 is CASSPDRDQPQHF. In DNA form, the CDR3 reads TGTGCCAGCTCACCGGACAGGGATCAGCCCCAGCATTTT. Supplemented by reference TRBV18 and TRBJ1-5, the full variable domain reads NAGVMQNPRHLVRRRGQEARLRCSPMKGHSHVYWYRQLPEEGLKFMVYLQKENIIDESGMPKERFSAEFPKEGPSILRIQQVVRGDSAAYFCASSPDRDQPQHFGDGTRLSIL.

V gene TRBV5-1 combines with J gene TRBJ1-2; a weak D match, TRBD1 (6 bases). Between the trimmed V and J ends, which lost 0 bases and 7 bases, there was a span of 10 bases. Germline lookup yields CDR1 SGHRS and CDR2 YFSETQ. The CDR3 consists of 13 residues. CDR3 sequence: CASSLAVGGGYTF. In DNA, the CDR3 is TGCGCCAGCAGCTTGGCCGTAGGGGGTGGCTACACCTTC.

J is TRBJ1-5 and V is TRBV18; the D gene is possibly TRBD1 (5 bases). This CDR3 contains 13 residues. The ends were cut back, 2 bases at V and 6 bases at J, with 8 bases in the middle. CDR1 is KGHSH and CDR2 is LQKENI in the germline V gene. CDR3 protein: CASSPSGVQPQHF. The CDR3 DNA reads as TGTGCCAGCTCACCATCGGGGGTTCAGCCCCAGCATTTT.

The J gene is TRBJ2-1, the V gene TRBV10-3; D perhaps matches TRBD2 (5 bases). CDR1 and CDR2 from the germline V gene are ENHRY and SYGVKD. This CDR3 comprises 17 residues. Trimming left V 6 bases short and J 3 bases short, with 21 bases between. CDR3 loop: CAISPGVGAGNYNEQFF. As DNA, the CDR3 is TGTGCCATCAGCCCCGGGGTTGGCGCCGGTAACTACAATGAGCAGTTCTTC.